These 25 T cell receptor beta chains originate from one sample sequenced in a study of tumor-infiltrating lymphocytes in primary liver carcinoma. Constant-region priming of around 530 ng total RNA yielded TCR beta cDNA. Employing slightly modified ARM-PCR, three nested multiplex PCR rounds were run, and these gave rise to the TCR beta libraries. TRBV1-TRBV30 forward primers paired with a C-beta reverse primer were used in the first two PCR rounds, which ran approximately 10 cycles each. TCRdb re-analysed the multiplex PCR reads in MiXCR, keeping a single row per CDR3 protein. The sample lists about 20,000 distinct CDR3 sequences, approximately 70% occurring once. The tissue used was unsorted bulk material of about 17-33 mg. RNA and DNA were co-extracted from it with the AllPrep DNA/RNA mini kit. Material for sequencing was liver tumor tissue from sampling region 1. The subset was: tumor region T1, superior pole. The receptor set was obtained from a man in his forties with primary liver carcinoma and hepatitis B virus infection.

This clonotype was seen at least ten times. The chain recombines TRBV5-1 with TRBJ2-3, with D possibly being TRBD2 (6 bases). The CDR3 covers 15 residues. Germline V gives CDR1 SGHRS, CDR2 YFSETQ. Trimming removed 0 bases from V and 2 bases from J, with 10 bases in between. For the CDR3, the DNA is TGCGCCAGCAGCTTGGAGGGACTCACCACAGATACGCAGTATTTT. It codes for CASSLEGLTTDTQYF. Variable domain in full (rest from reference TRBV5-1 and TRBJ2-3): KAGVTQTPRYLIKTRGQQVTLSCSPISGHRSVSWYQQTPGQGLQFLFEYFSETQRNKGNFPGRFSGRQFSNSRSEMNVSTLELGDSALYLCASSLEGLTTDTQYFGPGTRLTVL.

For this clonotype: A much larger clone sits a single nucleotide away, making a read error possible. The rearrangement uses TRBV6-1 and TRBJ2-7; D is undetermined. CDR1 and CDR2 from the germline V gene are MNHNS and SASEGT. The CDR3 is made up of 13 amino acids. The CDR3 loop reads CASNEWVLYEQYF. Here the CDR3 DNA reads TGTGCCAGCAATGAATGGGTTTTGTACGAGCAGTACTTC.

This chain joins TRBV11-3 and TRBJ2-1; D perhaps matches TRBD2 (5 bases). Germline loops: CDR1 SGHNT, CDR2 YENEEA. V was shortened by 5 bases and J by 11 bases, with 13 bases between the two germline ends. The CDR3 is 12 residues long. Here the CDR3 reads CASSRTETKQFF. CDR3 coding DNA: TGTGCCAGCAGCCGAACGGAGACTAAGCAGTTCTTC.

This clonotype was counted at least ten times. This chain joins TRBV20-1 and TRBJ1-5; D not resolved. Germline lookup yields CDR1 DFQATT and CDR2 SNEGSKA (reference sequence). The CDR3 extends over 12 amino acids. Trimming removed 0 bases from V and 6 bases from J, with 6 bases in between. CDR3 amino acids: CSAREGGQPQHF. DNA for the CDR3: TGCAGTGCTAGAGAGGGTGGTCAGCCCCAGCATTTT.

In regard to this clonotype: At one end the junction does not follow the germline gene, possibly because of a read error. The rearrangement joins TRBV4-1 to TRBJ1-2, with D unclear. CDR1 MGHRA and CDR2 YSYEKL come from the germline V gene. This CDR3 is 14 amino acids long. The CDR3 coding sequence is TGCGCCAGCAGCCAAGGGGTCAGGAGCTATGGCTACACCTTT. This sequence encodes CASSQGVRSYGYTF.

V and J are TRBV6-2 or TRBV6-3 and TRBJ2-1; TRBD1 is a possible D gene (6 bases). Germline V gene lookup returns CDR1 MNHEY and CDR2 SVGEGT. CDR3 length: 14 residues. Trimming cost V 7 bases and J 4 bases, with 14 bases left between them. The CDR3 sequence is CASTRGPLYNEQFF. Here the CDR3 DNA reads TGTGCCAGCACCAGGGGCCCTCTTTACAATGAGCAGTTCTTC.

A remark on this clonotype: A junction boundary mismatches the germline segment, possibly from a read error. This chain joins TRBV11-2 and TRBJ1-1, with a possible D match to TRBD1 (6 bases). The CDR3 sequence is 16 residues long. Germline CDR1 SGHAT, CDR2 FQNNGV. The CDR3 protein is CARSPSRGLVNTEAFF. In DNA, the CDR3 is TGTGCCAGGAGTCCATCCAGGGGCTTGGTGAACACTGAGGCTTTCTTT.

Note on this clonotype: Because it lacks the conserved phenylalanine or tryptophan at the end, this CDR3 is likely a read error. The limits of the CDR3 on the DNA are not certain, so only TCRdb's listed CDR3 is given. The rearrangement joins TRBV11-2 to TRBJ2-2; no DNA check was done on the table's D call, TRBD2. The germline gives CDR1 SGHAT, CDR2 FQNNGV. The CDR3 sequence runs 15 residues, both termini included. Here the CDR3 reads CASNFAGSNTGELFL.

This clonotype was observed once. At one end the junction does not follow the germline gene, possibly because of a read error. This sequence joins TRBV28 and TRBJ1-1; D is undetermined. CDR1 MDHEN and CDR2 SYDVKM come from the germline V gene. The CDR3 consists of 14 residues. CDR3 residues: CAHKSRRRNTKAIF. CDR3 nucleotide sequence: TGTGCCCACAAATCCAGGAGGCGCAACACTAAAGCTATCTTT.

A word on this clonotype: Germline and junction disagree at one end, which may indicate a read error. DNA of the CDR3: TGTGCCAGCAGTTACTATAAGTACAATGAGAAGTTCTTC. It is translated as CASSYYKYNEKFF. The chain has TRBV11-3 and TRBJ2-1; D call uncertain. The length of the CDR3 is 13 residues. From germline, CDR1 is SGHNT and CDR2 YENEEA.

This clonotype was counted once. Germline and junction disagree at one end, which may indicate a read error. V gene TRBV4-3 combines with J gene TRBJ2-7, with D possibly TRBD2 on 5 matching bases. The CDR3 consists of 15 residues. Germline V gene data show CDR1 as LGHNA and CDR2 as YSLEER. This CDR3 is CASSQDGETRYEQYF. As DNA, the CDR3 is TGCGCCAGCAGCCAAGATGGGGAGACTCGCTACGAGCAGTACTTT.

For this clonotype: A much bigger clone sits one base away, suggesting this may be a read error. The rearrangement joins TRBV11-1 to TRBJ1-1; 11 bases are shared with TRBD1. The germline V gene has CDR1 SGHAT and CDR2 FQDESV (reference sequence). This CDR3 is 14 amino acids long. CDR3 sequence reads: CANSTGTGGTEAFF. The CDR3 bases are TGTGCCAACAGCACCGGGACAGGGGGCACTGAAGCTTTCTTT.

Sample share makes this clonotype medium-sized. V is TRBV4-1 and J is TRBJ2-7, with D possibly matching TRBD1 (5 bases). V was trimmed by 0 bases and J by 6 bases, leaving 18 bases between them. CDR1 is MGHRA, CDR2 YSYEKL, per germline. This CDR3 is 16 amino acids long. The CDR3 DNA reads TGCGCCAGCAGCCAAGATCGAACAGGTGCCACCCTCGAGCAGTACTTC. Translated, it gives CASSQDRTGATLEQYF.

Regarding this clonotype: One end of the junction does not line up with germline, which may come from a read error. The V gene is TRBV4-1, the J gene TRBJ2-3; 9 nucleotides align to TRBD2. Per the germline V gene, CDR1 is MGHRA and CDR2 is YSYEKL. The CDR3 covers 18 residues. CDR3 in DNA: TGCGCCAGCAGCCAAGTGTTATTGATAGCGGGAGCCCCAGGTACGCAATATTTT. The encoded protein is CASSQVLLIAGAPGTQYF.

Comment on this clonotype: One end of the junction varies from germline; a read error may be responsible. The chain has TRBV5-1 and TRBJ2-6, with TRBD1 identical over 8 bases. Looked up from germline, CDR1 is SGHRS and CDR2 is YFSETQ. This CDR3 has 17 residues. The CDR3 DNA sequence: TGTGCCAGCAGCTTGGTCGGACAGGGAGGTGGGGCCAGCGTCCTGACTTTC. This translates into CASSLVGQGGGASVLTF.

The J gene is TRBJ2-7, the V gene TRBV29-1; the D gene is possibly TRBD2 (5 bases). This CDR3 is built from 12 residues. Germline CDR1 and CDR2: SQVTM and ANQGSEA. Trimming shortened V by 8 bases and J by 7 bases, and 18 bases separated the two germline ends. The chain's CDR3 is CSTRDDTMEQYF. The CDR3 DNA follows: TGCAGCACACGGGATGACACGATGGAGCAGTACTTC.

The V gene is TRBV6-5, the J gene TRBJ2-6; TRBD2 matches at 7 bases. The V segment lost 4 bases and the J segment 17 bases; nucleotides outside the gene matches: 14. This CDR3 has 14 amino acids. CDR1 and CDR2 (germline): MNHEY, SVGAGI. CDR3 DNA: TGTGCCAGCAGTTCCGTCGCGGGAGCCAACTTCTTGACTTTC. It translates to CASSSVAGANFLTF.

J is TRBJ2-1 and V is TRBV29-1; D gene uncertain. The germline V gene has CDR1 SQVTM and CDR2 ANQGSEA. The CDR3 totals 16 residues. The CDR3 bases are TGCACCGTCGCCACGCTTCGGTCCTTGTCCCGTCAAGAGCAGTTCTTC. It yields the protein CTVATLRSLSRQEQFF.

A remark on this clonotype: Compared with germline, one end of the junction differs, possibly owing to a read error. The V gene is TRBV5-5, the J gene TRBJ2-1; no definite D call. Germline lookup yields CDR1 SGHKS and CDR2 YYEKEE (reference sequence). The length of the CDR3 is 15 residues. CDR3 in DNA: TGTGTCAGCAACCCTGAACATGGTTCCTACAATGAGCAGTCCTTC. Translated, it gives CVSNPEHGSYNEQSF.

Points on this clonotype: The junction departs from germline at one end; a sequencing error may be responsible. The V call is TRBV11-2, the J call TRBJ2-5, with D perhaps TRBD1 (7 bases). Germline-derived CDR1 and CDR2 are SGHAT and FQNNGV. The length of the CDR3 is 16 residues. Written as DNA, the CDR3 is TGTGCTAGCAGCTTAACAGAAGGGGGCTCGGGGGAGACCCAATACTTC. Its protein is CASSLTEGGSGETQYF.

With respect to this clonotype: At one of its ends the junction is not consistent with the germline gene, which may arise from a read error. V usage is TRBV7-9 and J usage is TRBJ1-2; the D is unclear. CDR1 is SEHNR and CDR2 is FQNEAQ in the germline V gene (reference sequence). The CDR3 runs 16 residues. The CDR3 loop reads CANSPKGRLSLYGYTF. The CDR3 region has the DNA TGTGCCAACAGCCCCAAGGGCAGGCTGTCCCTGTATGGCTACACCTTC.

As to this clonotype: This likely comes from a read error, as the CDR3 has no conserved phenylalanine or tryptophan at its end. This chain uses TRBV11-2 with TRBJ1-4; no firm D call. The CDR3 extends over 15 amino acids. From germline, CDR1 is SGHAT and CDR2 FQNNGV. CDR3 DNA sequence: TGTGCCAGCAACTTAGACGGGTTCGCTTATGAAAAACTGTTTATT. Its translation: CASNLDGFAYEKLFI.

Concerning this clonotype itself: One junction end disagrees with the germline gene, perhaps due to a read error. This chain joins TRBV5-4 and TRBJ1-2, with D possibly TRBD1 on 5 matching bases. Per germline, CDR1 SGHNT and CDR2 YYREEE (reference sequence). The CDR3 runs to 14 residues. CDR3 in amino acids: CASSPRQNYYGYIF. The CDR3 DNA reads as TGTGCCAGCAGCCCGAGACAGAACTACTATGGCTACATCTTC.

Remarks on this clonotype: The junction departs from germline at one end; a sequencing error may be responsible. The rearrangement links TRBV6-2 or TRBV6-3 to TRBJ1-1; no clear D gene. CDR1 is MNHEY and CDR2 is SVGEGT in the germline V gene. The CDR3 spans 14 residues. CDR3: CASSYPELKTEAFF. The CDR3 DNA follows: TGCGCCAGTAGTTACCCAGAACTGAAGACTGAAGCTTTCTTT.

The chain couples TRBV20-1 to TRBJ2-1, with D perhaps matching TRBD2 (6 bases). V lost 5 bases and J lost 4, with 15 bases in between. Per germline, CDR1 DFQATT and CDR2 SNEGSKA (reference sequence). The CDR3 is made up of 14 amino acids. The CDR3 DNA reads as TGCAGTGCTGTTAACAGGAGGGGTTACAATGAGCAGTTCTTC. It codes for CSAVNRRGYNEQFF.